The entry below gives a single T cell receptor beta chain sequence along with its context. The antigen is undetermined. The data are from a study of circulating and synovial CD4+ cells in juvenile arthritis. Notes on the study in general: Circulating pathogenic-like and bulk T cells looked alike by Vbeta family usage. T cell genome counts differed by at least an order of magnitude between CPL and CD4 samples.

The CDR3 contains 15 residues. The germline V gene has CDR1 SGHVS and CDR2 FQNEAQ. Trimming shortened V by 5 bases and J by 2 bases, and 15 bases separated the two germline ends. The assay was immunoSEQ multiplex PCR, and TCRdb's table has in-frame clones only and misses some. This table has around 13,000 clones, approximately 80% appearing once. The source of this sequence is a human patient with juvenile idiopathic arthritis. Some clones in this sample may be carry-over from other donors' samples. The source material was CD4+ T cells from synovial fluid. The chain joins TRBV7-8 to TRBJ1-1; possibly TRBD1 for D (6 bases). The DNA for the CDR3 is TGTGCCAGCAGCCGTGGACAGACAGTAAACACTGAAGCTTTCTTT. This translates into CASSRGQTVNTEAFF.